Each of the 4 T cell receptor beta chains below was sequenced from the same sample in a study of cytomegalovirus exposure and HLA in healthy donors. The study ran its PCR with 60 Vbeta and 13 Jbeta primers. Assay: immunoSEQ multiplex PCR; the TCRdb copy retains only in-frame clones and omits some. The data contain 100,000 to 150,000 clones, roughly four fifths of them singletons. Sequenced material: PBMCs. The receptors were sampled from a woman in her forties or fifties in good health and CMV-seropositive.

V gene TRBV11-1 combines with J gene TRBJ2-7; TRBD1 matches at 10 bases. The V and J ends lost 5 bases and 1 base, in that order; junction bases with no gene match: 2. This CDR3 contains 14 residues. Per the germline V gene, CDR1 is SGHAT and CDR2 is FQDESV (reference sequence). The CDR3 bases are TGTGCCAGCAGCCGGGGACAGGGGTCCTACGAGCAGTACTTC. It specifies CASSRGQGSYEQYF.

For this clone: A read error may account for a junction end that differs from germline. This CDR3 reads CSVGGGVSSDNEQFF. The CDR3 DNA is TGCAGCGTCGGCGGGGGGGTCAGCTCCGACAATGAGCAGTTCTTC. The chain has TRBV29-1 and TRBJ2-1; 9 bases line up with TRBD2. The CDR3 runs 15 residues. Germline-derived CDR1 and CDR2 are SQVTM and ANQGSEA.

The CDR3 DNA reads as TGCAGCGCCCCGGGGGTCTACGAGCAGTACTTC. Its translation is CSAPGVYEQYF. The gene calls are TRBV20-1 and TRBJ2-7; the D gene is possibly TRBD2 (6 bases). The germline CDR1 and CDR2 sequences are DFQATT and SNEGSKA (reference sequence). CDR3 length: 11 residues.

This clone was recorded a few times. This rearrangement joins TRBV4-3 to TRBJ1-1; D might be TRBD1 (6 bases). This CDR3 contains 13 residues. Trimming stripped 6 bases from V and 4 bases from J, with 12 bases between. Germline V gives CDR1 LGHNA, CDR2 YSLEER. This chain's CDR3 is CASSGGRGTEAFF. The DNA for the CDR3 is TGCGCCAGCAGTGGGGGCCGCGGCACTGAAGCTTTCTTT.